Listed below are T cell receptor beta chains from one sample, sequenced in a study of identical twins. MiXCR, run by TCRdb on the 5' RACE reads, gives a single entry per CDR3 protein. The sample contains 150,000 or so distinct CDR3 sequences, under 4.5% of which appear only once. Sequenced input: memory T cells sorted from blood. The receptors were gathered from a man between 18 and 35 years old in good health. Each CDR3 is given with its conserved first and last residue. The D gene is left open where the match is weak. Not every row has a clone size; where given, it reads once, few, many or a size class.

j_gene,v_gene,d_gene,abundance,CDR3nt,CDR3aa
TRBJ2-2,TRBV10-3,TRBD1,many,TGTGCCATCAGCCCCGGGACAGAGAACACCGGGGAGCTGTTTTTT,CAISPGTENTGELFF
TRBJ2-1,TRBV14,-,many,TGTGCCAGCAGCCCTCACAACATGCCCGCGGGACCCAACAATGAGCAGTTCTTC,CASSPHNMPAGPNNEQFF
TRBJ1-5,TRBV20-1,TRBD1,many,TGCAGTGCTAGTCCATTGGGGACAGGGGGCCGTCAGCCCCAGCATTTT,CSASPLGTGGRQPQHF
TRBJ1-3,TRBV6-1,TRBD1,many,TGTGCCAGCAGACTGGGACAGGGGTTCCGAAACACCATATATTTT,CASRLGQGFRNTIYF
TRBJ2-1,TRBV29-1,-,many,TGCAGCGTCCGGGAGCATGAGCAGTTCTTC,CSVREHEQFF
TRBJ2-1,TRBV11-1,TRBD2,many,TGTGCCAGCAGCTCATGGACTAGCGGGAGCTCCTACAATGAGCAGTTCTTC,CASSSWTSGSSYNEQFF
TRBJ1-1,TRBV5-1,-,many,TGCGCCAGCAGCCTGGGACGCCAGAACACTGAAGCTTTCTTT,CASSLGRQNTEAFF
TRBJ1-4,TRBV9,-,many,TGTGCCAGCAGCGTAGCCGACGGCTCTAATGAAAAACTGTTTTTT,CASSVADGSNEKLFF
TRBJ2-6,TRBV29-1,TRBD1,many,TGCAGCGTTAGGGCAGGGGGCGATGTCCTGACTTTC,CSVRAGGDVLTF
TRBJ2-7,TRBV12-3/TRBV12-4,TRBD2,many,TGTGCCAGCAGGGGGACTAGGGGCGTTGGCGAGCAGTACTTC,CASRGTRGVGEQYF
TRBJ2-7,TRBV6-1,-,many,TGTGCCAGCAGGCATAGCTACAGACCAGGCCGCGACGAGCAGTACTTC,CASRHSYRPGRDEQYF
TRBJ2-5,TRBV5-1,-,-,TGCGCCAGCAGCTTGCGGCGGGCGGTCCAAGAGACCCAGTACTTC,CASSLRRAVQETQYF
TRBJ2-1,TRBV2,TRBD2,-,TGTGCCAGCAGCGGGCGGGGACTAGCGGCTTACAATGAGCAGTTCTTC,CASSGRGLAAYNEQFF
TRBJ1-5,TRBV3-1,-,many,TGTGCCAGCAGCCAAGGGGTTAGCAATCAGCCCCAGCATTTT,CASSQGVSNQPQHF
TRBJ1-4,TRBV6-2/TRBV6-3,-,few,TGTGCCAGCAGCCGGGACGGTCGAGATGAAAAACTGTTTTTT,CASSRDGRDEKLFF
TRBJ2-5,TRBV28,-,many,TGTGCCAGCAGTTTTCTGGGCCAAGAGACCCAGTACTTC,CASSFLGQETQYF
TRBJ2-3,TRBV19,-,many,TGTGCCAGTAGTATAGGGTTCGCATCGGGCCCAGATACGCAGTATTTT,CASSIGFASGPDTQYF
TRBJ1-1,TRBV3-1,TRBD1,many,TGTGCCAGCAGCCAGGGGGGACAGGGGCGCACTGAAGCTTTCTTT,CASSQGGQGRTEAFF
TRBJ1-1,TRBV7-2,-,many,TGTGCCAGCAGCTCCCCTGCGGCGGGCACTGAAGCTTTCTTT,CASSSPAAGTEAFF
TRBJ2-1,TRBV12-3/TRBV12-4,-,many,TGTGCCAGCAGTCCCTCCACTAGCCACGGTGAGCAGTTCTTC,CASSPSTSHGEQFF
TRBJ2-5,TRBV7-6,-,many,TGTGCCAGCAGCTTAAGCTGGCAGGGTAAGGTCGAGACCCAGTACTTC,CASSLSWQGKVETQYF
TRBJ2-3,TRBV7-2,-,many,TGTGCCAGCAGAAGGCGTAGCACAGATACGCAGTATTTT,CASRRRSTDTQYF
TRBJ2-2,TRBV12-3/TRBV12-4,-,many,TGTGCCAGCAGTTATGGCCACCCTCAGGGCCGGCAGGAGCTGTTTTTT,CASSYGHPQGRQELFF
TRBJ2-2,TRBV10-3,-,many,TGTGCCATCAGTGGGGGTATCGGCTCCGACACCGGGGAGCTGTTTTTT,CAISGGIGSDTGELFF
TRBJ2-2,TRBV4-3,-,many,TGCGCCAGCAGCCAAGATGGAGGGGGCCTCAACACCGGGGAGCTGTTTTTT,CASSQDGGGLNTGELFF